This is a list of T cell receptor beta chains from one sample in a study of shared clonotypes between healthy human individuals. Assay used: immunoSEQ multiplex PCR; TCRdb lists only in-frame clones, some missing. This table holds roughly 2,000,000 clones, 85% to 95% found once. The sample consisted of naive CD8+ T cells sorted from blood. The receptors were sampled from a man aged 18-30 years in good health. The CDR3 runs from the conserved cysteine through the conserved F or W. A D gene is named only where the DNA matches it firmly. A clone size is listed for some rows: how often the clone was seen (once, few, many), or a class if it is expanded.

.	TRBJ1-6	.	TRBV16	TGTGCCAGCAGCCAATACCCCTCGAGCTCCTATAATTCACCCCTCCACTTT	CASSQYPSSSYNSPLHF
.	TRBJ2-2	few	TRBV19	TGTGCCAGTAGTATTGGTAGCGTCGACACCGGGGAGCTGTTTTTT	CASSIGSVDTGELFF
.	TRBJ2-7	.	TRBV6-1	TGTGCCGTAGACGAGCAGTACTTC	CAVDEQYF
.	TRBJ2-7	.	TRBV28	TGTGCCAGCAGTTTCCGGACCCTCACCTACGAGCAGTACTTC	CASSFRTLTYEQYF
TRBD1	TRBJ1-2	once	TRBV6-5	TGTGCCAGCAGTCTTGAAAGGACAGGGGGAGGTGGCTACACCTTC	CASSLERTGGGGYTF
.	TRBJ2-2	.	TRBV10-1	TGCGCCAGCAGTGAGTCCTGGGGGAACACCGGGGAGCTGTTTTTT	CASSESWGNTGELFF
TRBD2	TRBJ2-1	.	TRBV25-1	TGTGCCAGCAGTTCAACAGCGGGAGGGCCCTATGAGCAGTTCTTC	CASSSTAGGPYEQFF
.	TRBJ2-3	.	TRBV6-6	TGTGCCAGCAGTTACACAGTCACAGATACGCAGTATTTT	CASSYTVTDTQYF
TRBD1	TRBJ2-7	.	TRBV5-1	TGCGCCAGCAGCTCCGGACAGGGGTTACACGAGCAGTACTTC	CASSSGQGLHEQYF
.	TRBJ1-6	once	TRBV2	TGTGCCAGCCTTACTCCGGACAGACGGCCTGATTCACCCCTCCACTTT	CASLTPDRRPDSPLHF
TRBD2	TRBJ2-5	.	TRBV11-1	TGTGCCAGCAGCTTAGATGCGGGGGGGCAAGAGACCCAGTACTTC	CASSLDAGGQETQYF
.	TRBJ1-1	.	TRBV6-6	TGTGCCACCCTGGTTGGGGGACTAGTCATAAACACTGAAGCTTTCTTT	CATLVGGLVINTEAFF
.	TRBJ2-7	.	TRBV27	TGTGCCAGCAGTGGCGGATACGAGCAGTACTTC	CASSGGYEQYF
.	TRBJ2-7	once	TRBV5-4	TGTGCCAGCAGCCTGAGGGGATCGGCCTACGAGCAGTACTTC	CASSLRGSAYEQYF
.	TRBJ1-2	.	TRBV28	TGTGCCAGCAGTTTACGAGGGGCCCTAAACTATGGCTACACCTTC	CASSLRGALNYGYTF
.	TRBJ1-2	.	TRBV10-3	TGTGCCACGGACAGCAACTATGGCTACACCTTC	CATDSNYGYTF
.	TRBJ2-7	once	TRBV4-3	TGCGCCAGCAGCCAAGATTCGAGGCAGGGTAGCTACGAGCAGTACTTC	CASSQDSRQGSYEQYF
.	TRBJ1-5	.	TRBV21-1	TGTGCCAGCAGCAAATGTGGGGGTACAGGGGGCCATCAGCCCCAGCATTTT	CASSKCGGTGGHQPQHF
.	TRBJ2-5	.	TRBV30	TGTGCCTGGAGTGTGACCAACCAAGAGACCCAGTACTTC	CAWSVTNQETQYF
.	TRBJ2-7	.	TRBV11-2	TGTGCCAGCAGCTTAATCAGAACTAGGGCCGAGGGCGAGCAGTACTTC	CASSLIRTRAEGEQYF
TRBD1	TRBJ2-3	.	TRBV27	TGTGCCAGCAGTCCACGGGACAGGATTATAGATACGCAGTATTTT	CASSPRDRIIDTQYF
.	TRBJ2-7	.	TRBV2	TGTGCCAGCAGGGGGACTTTGACGGGAGAGCAGTACTTC	CASRGTLTGEQYF
TRBD2	TRBJ2-3	.	TRBV13	TGTGCCAGCAGCCCCCTGGGACTAGCGGGGGATACGCAGTATTTT	CASSPLGLAGDTQYF
.	TRBJ2-1	.	TRBV2	TGTGCCAGCAGTGATATGGATGAGCAGTTCTTC	CASSDMDEQFF
.	TRBJ2-7	.	TRBV29-1	TGCAGCGTTGAAGGACCGGGCCTCAATTCCTACGAGCAGTACTTC	CSVEGPGLNSYEQYF
.	TRBJ2-5	.	TRBV30	TGTGCCTGGAACGCCAGGGTGGGAGAGACCCAGTACTTC	CAWNARVGETQYF
.	TRBJ1-1	.	TRBV11-2	TGTGCCAGCAGCCGAATGGGGGGCACTGAAGCTTTCTTT	CASSRMGGTEAFF
.	TRBJ1-1	.	TRBV6-5	TGTGCCAGCAGTTACTCAGGCCAACACACTGAAGCTTTCTTT	CASSYSGQHTEAFF
.	TRBJ2-7	.	TRBV19	TGTGCCACCGCTCCCGACCCAAGCTCCTACGAGCAGTACTTC	CATAPDPSSYEQYF
.	TRBJ2-2	.	TRBV27	TGTGCCAGCGGCGGGACGGTAAACACCGGGGAGCTGTTTTTT	CASGGTVNTGELFF
TRBD1	TRBJ2-7	.	TRBV7-9	TGTGCCAGCAGCTCAAGACAGGGGGCGAATGAGCAGTACTTC	CASSSRQGANEQYF
.	TRBJ1-2	.	TRBV19	TGTGCCAGTAGTATCGCAGCGTATGGCTACACCTTC	CASSIAAYGYTF
TRBD2	TRBJ2-7	.	TRBV7-9	TGTGCCAGCGCCGGGACTAGCGGGAGCCCCAACGAGCAGTACTTC	CASAGTSGSPNEQYF
.	TRBJ2-7	.	TRBV28	TGTGCCAGCAGTCAGCCCCAGTGGACCAGCTCCTACGAGCAGTACTTC	CASSQPQWTSSYEQYF
.	TRBJ1-5	.	TRBV10-2	TGCGCCAGCAGTGAGATACCGGGGGGCAATCAGCCCCAGCATTTT	CASSEIPGGNQPQHF
TRBD1	TRBJ2-6	.	TRBV13	TGTGCCAGCAGCTCCCGACAGGGGGCTGAGGGGGCCAACGTCCTGACTTTC	CASSSRQGAEGANVLTF
.	TRBJ1-1	.	TRBV19	TGTGCCAGTAGTATAATCGGGGACGTGGGAGCTTTCTTT	CASSIIGDVGAFF
.	TRBJ2-7	.	TRBV27	TGTGCCAGCAGCTTCGGGACGCAATACGAGCAGTACTTC	CASSFGTQYEQYF
.	TRBJ2-7	.	TRBV29-1	TGCAGCGTTGATCTGATACTTAACGGGACCAAGGTCGCTTTTTACTACGAGCAGTACTTC	CSVDLILNGTKVAFYYEQYF
.	TRBJ2-1	.	TRBV7-2	TGTGCCAGCAGCGAAATAGCGGTATCCTACAATGAGCAGTTCTTC	CASSEIAVSYNEQFF
.	TRBJ2-7	once	TRBV6-5	TGTGCCAGCAGTTTGGGAAACAAGGCCTACGAGCAGTACTTC	CASSLGNKAYEQYF
.	TRBJ2-2	once	TRBV21-1	TGTGCCAGCAGTGGGGGTACCGGGGAGCTGTTTTTT	CASSGGTGELFF
.	TRBJ2-7	once	TRBV11-2	TGTGCCAGCAGCTCCGACAGGAACTACGAGCAGTACTTC	CASSSDRNYEQYF
.	TRBJ2-2	.	TRBV13	TGTGCCAGCAGCCATTCCCTCGAACAGCCTACAGCCGGGGAGCTGTTTTTT	CASSHSLEQPTAGELFF
.	TRBJ2-7	.	TRBV11-2	TGTGCCAGCAGCTTAACGGGACCCTCCTACGAGCAGTACTTC	CASSLTGPSYEQYF
TRBD2	TRBJ2-7	once	TRBV9	TGTGCCAGCAGCGTTCGTAGCGGGAGTAGTGACGAGCAGTACTTC	CASSVRSGSSDEQYF
.	TRBJ2-2	.	TRBV5-4	TGTGCCAGCAGCTTGGGGGCCGGGGAGCTGTTTTTT	CASSLGAGELFF
TRBD1	TRBJ1-1	.	TRBV6-5	TGTGCCAGCAGTCCCGAGGGGGCATGGAACACTGAAGCTTTCTTT	CASSPEGAWNTEAFF
TRBD1	TRBJ2-3	.	TRBV7-9	TGTGCCAGCAGGTTGACAGGGGTCACAGATACGCAGTATTTT	CASRLTGVTDTQYF
.	TRBJ1-3	.	TRBV13	TGTGCCAGCAGCCTGCCCTACGGGAGCTCTGGAAACACCATATATTTT	CASSLPYGSSGNTIYF
.	TRBJ2-7	.	TRBV10-2	TGCGCCAGCAGTGGCCCCCGGGACGTCTCCTTC	CASSGPRDVSF
.	TRBJ1-1	.	TRBV13	TGTGCCAGCAGCTTAGCAGGGTTCACTGAAGCTTTCTTT	CASSLAGFTEAFF
TRBD1	TRBJ1-5	.	TRBV18	TGTGCCAGCTCAGGACCAAAGGGGGACAGGGGGCTTGGCAATCAGCCCCAGCATTTT	CASSGPKGDRGLGNQPQHF
TRBD1	TRBJ2-2	.	TRBV30	TGTGTGTCCGGACAGGTTAACACCGGGGAGCTGTTTTTT	CVSGQVNTGELFF
TRBD1	TRBJ1-2	.	TRBV27	TGTGCCAGCGGCGACAGGGGGCGCGGTGATGGCTACACCTTC	CASGDRGRGDGYTF